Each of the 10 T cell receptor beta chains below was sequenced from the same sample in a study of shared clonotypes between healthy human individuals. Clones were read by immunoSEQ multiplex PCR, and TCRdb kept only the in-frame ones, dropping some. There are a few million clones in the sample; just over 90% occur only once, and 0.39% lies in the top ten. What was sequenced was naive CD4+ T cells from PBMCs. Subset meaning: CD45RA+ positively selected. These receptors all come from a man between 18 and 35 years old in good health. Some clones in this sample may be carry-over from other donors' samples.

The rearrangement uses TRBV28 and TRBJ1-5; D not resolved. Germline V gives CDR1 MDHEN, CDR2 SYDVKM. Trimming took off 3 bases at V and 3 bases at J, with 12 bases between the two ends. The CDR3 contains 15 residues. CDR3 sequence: CASSFRGRLNQPQHF. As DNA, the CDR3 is TGTGCCAGCAGTTTCCGCGGACGGCTCAATCAGCCCCAGCATTTT.

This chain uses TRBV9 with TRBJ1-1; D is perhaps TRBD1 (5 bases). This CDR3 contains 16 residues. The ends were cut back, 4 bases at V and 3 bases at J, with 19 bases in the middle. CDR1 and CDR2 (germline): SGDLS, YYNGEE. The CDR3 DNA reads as TGTGCCAGCAGCCCCCAAAGGGGCGGTGGGGACACTGAAGCTTTCTTT. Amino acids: CASSPQRGGGDTEAFF.

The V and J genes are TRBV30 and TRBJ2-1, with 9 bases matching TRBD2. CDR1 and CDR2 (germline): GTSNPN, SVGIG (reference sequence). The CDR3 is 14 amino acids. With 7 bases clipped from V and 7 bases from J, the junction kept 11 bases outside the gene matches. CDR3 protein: CAYRRLAVWNEQFF. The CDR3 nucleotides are TGTGCCTACAGGCGACTAGCGGTATGGAATGAGCAGTTCTTC.

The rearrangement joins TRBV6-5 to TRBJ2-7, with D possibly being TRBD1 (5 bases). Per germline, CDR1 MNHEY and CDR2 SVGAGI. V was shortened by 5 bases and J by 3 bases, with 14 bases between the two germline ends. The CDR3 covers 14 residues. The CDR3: CASSALKGDYEQYF. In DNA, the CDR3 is TGTGCCAGCAGTGCCCTGAAAGGGGACTACGAGCAGTACTTC.

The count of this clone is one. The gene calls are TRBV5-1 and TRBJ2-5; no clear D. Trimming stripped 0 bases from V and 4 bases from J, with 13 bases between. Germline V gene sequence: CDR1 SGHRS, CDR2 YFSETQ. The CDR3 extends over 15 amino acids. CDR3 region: CASSLANPRVETQYF. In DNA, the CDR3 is TGCGCCAGCAGCTTGGCGAACCCAAGGGTAGAGACCCAGTACTTC. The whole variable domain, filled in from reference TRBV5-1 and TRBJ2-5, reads KAGVTQTPRYLIKTRGQQVTLSCSPISGHRSVSWYQQTPGQGLQFLFEYFSETQRNKGNFPGRFSGRQFSNSRSEMNVSTLELGDSALYLCASSLANPRVETQYFGPGTRLLVL.

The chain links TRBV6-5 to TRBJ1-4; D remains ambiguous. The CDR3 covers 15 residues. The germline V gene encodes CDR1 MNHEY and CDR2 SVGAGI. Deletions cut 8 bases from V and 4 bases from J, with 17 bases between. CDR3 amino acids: CASFTRREGNEKLFF. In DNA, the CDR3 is TGTGCCAGCTTTACCCGCCGGGAGGGTAATGAAAAACTGTTTTTT.

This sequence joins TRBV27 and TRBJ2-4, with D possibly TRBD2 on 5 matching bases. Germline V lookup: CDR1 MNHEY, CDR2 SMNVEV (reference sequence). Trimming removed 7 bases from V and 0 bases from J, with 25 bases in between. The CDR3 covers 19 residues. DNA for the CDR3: TGTGCCAGCACCCAACTAGGGTCCAGCTATAAAATAGCCAAAAACATTCAGTACTTC. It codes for CASTQLGSSYKIAKNIQYF.

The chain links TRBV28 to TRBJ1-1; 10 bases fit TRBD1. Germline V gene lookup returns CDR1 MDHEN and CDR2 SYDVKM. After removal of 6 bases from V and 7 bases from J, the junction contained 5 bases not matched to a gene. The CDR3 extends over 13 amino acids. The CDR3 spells CASRTGQGSEAFF. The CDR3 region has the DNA TGTGCCAGCAGGACGGGACAGGGGAGTGAAGCTTTCTTT.

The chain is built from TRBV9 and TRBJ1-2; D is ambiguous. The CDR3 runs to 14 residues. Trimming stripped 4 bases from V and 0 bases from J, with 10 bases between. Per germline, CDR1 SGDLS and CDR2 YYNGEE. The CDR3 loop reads CASSPGFPNYGYTF. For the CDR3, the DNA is TGTGCCAGCAGCCCAGGCTTCCCTAACTATGGCTACACCTTC.

The CDR3 loop reads CASSPSTINSNQPQHF. In DNA form, the CDR3 reads TGTGCCAGCTCACCAAGTACTATCAATAGCAATCAGCCCCAGCATTTT. The genes are TRBV18 and TRBJ1-5, with D unresolved. Trimming pared 2 bases from V and 0 bases from J, leaving 11 bases between. Germline CDR1 reads KGHSH; CDR2 reads LQKENI. The CDR3 runs 16 residues.